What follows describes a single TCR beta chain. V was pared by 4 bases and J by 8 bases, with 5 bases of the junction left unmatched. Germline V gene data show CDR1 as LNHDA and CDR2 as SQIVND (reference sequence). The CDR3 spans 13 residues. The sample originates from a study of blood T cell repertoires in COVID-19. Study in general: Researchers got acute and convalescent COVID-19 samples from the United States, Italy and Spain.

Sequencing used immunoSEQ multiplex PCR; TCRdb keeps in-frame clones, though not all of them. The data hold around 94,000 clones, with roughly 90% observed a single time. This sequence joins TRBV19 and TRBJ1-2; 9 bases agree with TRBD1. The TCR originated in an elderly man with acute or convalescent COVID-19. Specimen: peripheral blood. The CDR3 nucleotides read TGTGCCAGTAGTACGGGACAGGGTTCAGGCTACACCTTC. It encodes CASSTGQGSGYTF.